The following is a T cell receptor (beta chain) sequence with its context. Its antigen is unidentified. The CDR3 covers 13 residues. V lost 4 bases and J 6 bases, leaving 10 bases between the germline ends. Looked up from germline, CDR1 is SGHNT and CDR2 is YYREEE (reference sequence). TCRdb called the RT-PCR reads again in MiXCR, with one record for every CDR3 protein. This sample carries 530,000 or so distinct CDR3 sequences, 13% to 15% of them seen once, and the ten largest clones take roughly 10%. The sample comes from a study of response to subunit inactivated influenza vaccine. Regarding the study as a whole: Authors suggested that a seasonal influenza vaccination recruits few new T cells each time.

V gene TRBV5-4 combines with J gene TRBJ2-2, with D unclear. This TCR was sampled from a man aged 45 to 65 who received an inactivated influenza vaccine. The material sequenced was PBMCs from blood, taken 11 to 12 days after vaccination. Written as DNA, the CDR3 is TGTGCCAGCAGCCTGGAACCCGCCGGGGAGCTGTTTTTT. This sequence encodes CASSLEPAGELFF. Full variable domain (remainder filled in from reference TRBV5-4 and TRBJ2-2): ETGVTQSPTHLIKTRGQQVTLRCSSQSGHNTVSWYQQALGQGPQFIFQYYREEENGRGNFPPRFSGLQFPNYSSELNVNALELDDSALYLCASSLEPAGELFFGEGSRLTVL.